This is a list of T cell receptor beta chains from one sample in a study of blood T cell repertoires in COVID-19. Produced via immunoSEQ multiplex PCR; TCRdb's table is partial and in-frame only. This sample has around 200,000 clones, with around 86% found just once. Sequencing used PBMCs or T cells enriched from blood (not recorded which). These receptors all stem from a man aged 35 to 55 with acute COVID-19. Both conserved end residues are part of each CDR3. The order of the fields is clone size, J gene, D gene, V gene, CDR3 DNA, CDR3 protein. D genes are given only for firm matches. Expanded clones are given a class, and other clones once, few, many or no size at all.

size: .; J: TRBJ1-1; D: .; V: TRBV7-6; DNA: TGTGCCAGCAGCTATCAGTTGAACACTGAAGCTTTCTTT; CDR3: CASSYQLNTEAFF
size: few; J: TRBJ2-2; D: TRBD1; V: TRBV18; DNA: TGTGCCAGCTCACCCGGGACAGGGAGGACCGGGGAGCTGTTTTTT; CDR3: CASSPGTGRTGELFF
size: .; J: TRBJ1-5; D: .; V: TRBV20-1; DNA: TGCAGTGCTAGTACAGGGTTTGGGTCCTTGTGGCGATGGCTGAGCAATCAGCCCCAGCATTTT; CDR3: CSASTGFGSLWRWLSNQPQHF
size: .; J: TRBJ1-2; D: TRBD1; V: TRBV10-3; DNA: TGTGCCATCAGTGAGTCTACAGGACAGGCTGGCTACACCTTC; CDR3: CAISESTGQAGYTF
size: .; J: TRBJ2-4; D: TRBD2; V: TRBV9; DNA: TGTGCCAGCAGCGTTGAGCGGGGATGCGCCAAAAACATTCAGTACTTC; CDR3: CASSVERGCAKNIQYF
size: .; J: TRBJ1-5; D: TRBD1; V: TRBV28; DNA: TGTGCCAGCAGTACGACAGGGGGCAATAATCAGCCCCAGCATTTT; CDR3: CASSTTGGNNQPQHF
size: .; J: TRBJ2-2; D: .; V: TRBV4-2; DNA: TGTGCCAGCAGCCAAGAGGTGCGGGACCGGGGGGGGGAGCTGTTTTTT; CDR3: CASSQEVRDRGGELFF
size: .; J: TRBJ1-3; D: .; V: TRBV3-1/TRBV3-2; DNA: TGTGCCAGCAGGGAGTATTCTGGAAACACCATATATTTT; CDR3: CASREYSGNTIYF
size: .; J: TRBJ2-1; D: TRBD2; V: TRBV7-2; DNA: TGTGCCAGCACCGACGGCTCTAGCGGGAGGTTATCCTACAATGAGCAGTTCTTC; CDR3: CASTDGSSGRLSYNEQFF
size: .; J: TRBJ1-6; D: .; V: TRBV3-1/TRBV3-2; DNA: TGTGCCAGCAGCCAAATGGCAACAGTAAATTCACCCCTCCACTTT; CDR3: CASSQMATVNSPLHF
size: once; J: TRBJ1-2; D: TRBD1; V: TRBV28; DNA: TGTGCCAGCAGGGTGGACAGGGATGATGGCTACACCTTC; CDR3: CASRVDRDDGYTF
size: .; J: TRBJ2-3; D: .; V: TRBV5-1; DNA: TGCGCCAGCAGCTTGGGGGTAGCAGTGGATACGCAGTATTTT; CDR3: CASSLGVAVDTQYF
size: .; J: TRBJ1-6; D: .; V: TRBV7-9; DNA: TGTGCCAGCGGTCCCGGGGATTTCGCTAATTCACCCCTCCACTTT; CDR3: CASGPGDFANSPLHF
size: .; J: TRBJ2-7; D: TRBD2; V: TRBV3-1/TRBV3-2; DNA: TGTGCCAGCAGCCGAGTACGGGGGGGCGAGCAGTACTTC; CDR3: CASSRVRGGEQYF
size: .; J: TRBJ2-1; D: TRBD2; V: TRBV9; DNA: TGTGCCAGCACTCCCACTAGCGTCTACAATGAGCAGTTCTTC; CDR3: CASTPTSVYNEQFF
size: .; J: TRBJ1-5; D: .; V: TRBV7-2; DNA: TGTGCCAGCAGCTTAGAGGGGAGGGGTCAGCCCCAGCATTTT; CDR3: CASSLEGRGQPQHF
size: .; J: TRBJ2-1; D: TRBD2; V: TRBV7-2; DNA: TGTGCCAGCAGCTTAGCCGGGACTAGCGGGAGTTGGGAGCAGTTCTTC; CDR3: CASSLAGTSGSWEQFF
size: few; J: TRBJ1-1; D: .; V: TRBV12-3/TRBV12-4; DNA: TGTGCCAGCAGTTTAGAAGGGAGAGCTTTCTTT; CDR3: CASSLEGRAFF
size: .; J: TRBJ2-2; D: TRBD1; V: TRBV7-9; DNA: TGTGCCAGCAGCTACCGGGACAGTGCTCCCGTCGGCTGGATTTTT; CDR3: CASSYRDSAPVGWIF
size: .; J: TRBJ1-1; D: .; V: TRBV5-1; DNA: TGCGCCAGCAGCGAGTTTATGAACACTGAAGCTTTCTTT; CDR3: CASSEFMNTEAFF
size: .; J: TRBJ2-1; D: TRBD2; V: TRBV27; DNA: TGTGCCAGCAAGCGGGGGGACAATGAGCAGTTCTTC; CDR3: CASKRGDNEQFF
size: .; J: TRBJ2-2; D: .; V: TRBV7-3; DNA: TGTGCCAGCAGCCGATTAGCTCTAGCCGGGGAGCTGTTTTTT; CDR3: CASSRLALAGELFF
size: .; J: TRBJ2-7; D: TRBD1; V: TRBV18; DNA: TGTGCCAGCTCTCCGGAGAGGGGGCTCGGCTCCTACGAGCAGTACTTC; CDR3: CASSPERGLGSYEQYF
size: .; J: TRBJ1-2; D: TRBD1; V: TRBV2; DNA: TGTGCCAGCAGTGGGGGGACAGGGGCGGACTATGGCTACACCTTC; CDR3: CASSGGTGADYGYTF
size: .; J: TRBJ1-1; D: .; V: TRBV28; DNA: TGTGCCAGCAGTTTGCGGGGGACGGAAGCTTTCTTT; CDR3: CASSLRGTEAFF
size: .; J: TRBJ1-1; D: TRBD1; V: TRBV28; DNA: TGTGCCAGCAGTTTCTACAGGGGCACTGAAGCTTTCTTT; CDR3: CASSFYRGTEAFF
size: .; J: TRBJ2-6; D: .; V: TRBV2; DNA: TGTGCCAGCGGATACAGGGCTGAGGTTACTGGGGCCAACGTCCTGACTTTC; CDR3: CASGYRAEVTGANVLTF
size: .; J: TRBJ2-7; D: .; V: TRBV5-1; DNA: TGCGCCAGCAGCTTGGTGGTAGGGGGCTCCTACGAGCAGTACTTC; CDR3: CASSLVVGGSYEQYF
size: .; J: TRBJ2-7; D: .; V: TRBV11-2; DNA: TGTGCCAGCAGCGACAGGAGTTCTTACGAGCAGTACTTC; CDR3: CASSDRSSYEQYF
size: few; J: TRBJ2-7; D: TRBD2; V: TRBV5-1; DNA: TGCGCCAGCAGCTTGTGGGCGGGAGTGAACGAGCAGTACTTC; CDR3: CASSLWAGVNEQYF
size: .; J: TRBJ1-4; D: .; V: TRBV2; DNA: TGTGCCAGCAGTGATCGGCAGGGCTCTAATGAAAAACTGTTTTTT; CDR3: CASSDRQGSNEKLFF
size: .; J: TRBJ2-5; D: TRBD2; V: TRBV29-1; DNA: TGCAGCGTTGGTACTAGCGGGTCGGAAGAGACCCAGTACTTC; CDR3: CSVGTSGSEETQYF
size: .; J: TRBJ2-7; D: TRBD1; V: TRBV19; DNA: TGTGCCAGTAGTCCCTGGGACAGGTCGAACGAGCAGTACTTC; CDR3: CASSPWDRSNEQYF
size: .; J: TRBJ2-1; D: TRBD2; V: TRBV2; DNA: TGTGCCAGCAGTGTTAAGAGGGAGGGCAATGAGCAGTTCTTC; CDR3: CASSVKREGNEQFF
size: few; J: TRBJ2-7; D: .; V: TRBV7-9; DNA: TGTGCCAGCACCCTTTACCCGGACTTC; CDR3: CASTLYPDF
size: .; J: TRBJ2-1; D: TRBD2; V: TRBV5-1; DNA: TGCGCCAGCAGCATCAACCCGGGACTAGCGGGATGGGAGCAGTTCTTC; CDR3: CASSINPGLAGWEQFF
size: .; J: TRBJ2-7; D: .; V: TRBV7-3; DNA: TGTGCCAGCAGCTTAACCCCTACTTCAGGTTCTTCCTACGAGCAGTACTTC; CDR3: CASSLTPTSGSSYEQYF
size: .; J: TRBJ2-3; D: .; V: TRBV19; DNA: TGTGCCAGTAGTCCAACCAGGGTGAGAACTACAGATACGCAGTATTTT; CDR3: CASSPTRVRTTDTQYF
size: .; J: TRBJ2-1; D: .; V: TRBV6-5; DNA: TGTGCCAGCAGTTTGTTAGCGGAGAGCTCCTACAATGAGCAGTTCTTC; CDR3: CASSLLAESSYNEQFF
size: .; J: TRBJ2-7; D: TRBD1; V: TRBV28; DNA: TGTGCCAGCAGTTTGGGACAGGGGATCGAGCAGTACTTC; CDR3: CASSLGQGIEQYF
size: .; J: TRBJ1-4; D: .; V: TRBV28; DNA: TGTGCCAGCAGTCTTCGGGAAAAACTGTTTTTT; CDR3: CASSLREKLFF
size: many; J: TRBJ2-1; D: TRBD1; V: TRBV5-1; DNA: TGCGCCAGCAGCTTGGGCTATTCTACGGGACAGGTTGACAATGAGCAGTTCTTC; CDR3: CASSLGYSTGQVDNEQFF
size: .; J: TRBJ2-2; D: .; V: TRBV27; DNA: TGTGCCAGCAGTCCTTACACCGGGGAGCTGTTTTTT; CDR3: CASSPYTGELFF
size: .; J: TRBJ2-7; D: TRBD2; V: TRBV11-2; DNA: TGTGCCAGCAGCTTGTTTCAACTAGCGGGAAACGAGCAGTACTTC; CDR3: CASSLFQLAGNEQYF
size: few; J: TRBJ2-7; D: .; V: TRBV7-6; DNA: TGTGCCAGCAGCTCCCAGGACAGCTCCTACGAGCAGTACTTC; CDR3: CASSSQDSSYEQYF
size: .; J: TRBJ2-3; D: .; V: TRBV28; DNA: TGTGCCAGCAGTCTCGGCACAGATACGCAGTATTTT; CDR3: CASSLGTDTQYF
size: .; J: TRBJ2-3; D: .; V: TRBV7-9; DNA: TGTGCCAGCAGCTCCGACACCAGGGTTTCCCCAGATACGCAGTATTTT; CDR3: CASSSDTRVSPDTQYF
size: .; J: TRBJ2-7; D: TRBD1; V: TRBV28; DNA: TGTGCCAGCATCGCGGTTCCGGGACAGGGACCCTACGAGCAGTACTTC; CDR3: CASIAVPGQGPYEQYF